The present TCR beta chain was sequenced within a study of a mutant IDH1 vaccine in newly diagnosed glioma. In the study overall: The treated group averaged approximately 38 years old and was roughly 60% male, roughly 38% female. It was radiotherapy, temozolomide, or both that patients received previously, with most receiving both. Overall study results and limits: Pseudoprogression apparently lacked any relation to changes in top peripheral T cell clonotypes.

Time point in this sample: baseline, week 1 (first vaccination visit). Regarding treatment: pre-vaccination baseline after standard-of-care therapy. Trimming left V 7 bases short and J 9 bases short, with 19 bases between. The CDR3 loop spans 14 amino acids. CDR1 is LGHNT and CDR2 is FRNRAP in the germline V gene. This clone was recorded only once. Its antigen is unidentified. Sequencing used immunoSEQ multiplex PCR; TCRdb keeps in-frame clones, though not all of them. The data show some 70,000 clones, 70% to 80% seen once. The receptor comes from a man aged 45-65 years with glioma. The gene calls are TRBV12-5 and TRBJ1-5; D is undetermined. This specimen was PBMCs, taken from a glioma patient treated with radiotherapy, temozolomide or both. CDR3 sequence: CASALEDGTSPQHF. The CDR3 DNA follows: TGTGCTAGTGCGCTGGAGGACGGCACGTCGCCCCAGCATTTT.